Listed here are 13 T cell receptor beta chains from one sample, sequenced in a study of T cells after yellow fever vaccination. TCRdb re-called the 5' RACE reads through MiXCR, storing one row per CDR3 protein. The data hold hundreds of thousands of distinct CDR3 sequences, with about 15% observed a single time. This specimen was PBMCs, taken 4 to 6 days after the first yellow fever vaccination. The receptor set was obtained from a man between 18 and 35 years old who received the YFV17D yellow fever vaccine.

The chain couples TRBV29-1 to TRBJ1-2; D gene uncertain. Trimming took 0 bases from V and 6 from J, leaving 5 bases between them. The CDR3 is 11 residues long. The germline gives CDR1 SQVTM, CDR2 ANQGSEA. CDR3 nucleotides: TGCAGCGTTGAAGATTACGATGGCTACACCTTC. Translation gives CSVEDYDGYTF.

A few counts support this clonotype. V usage is TRBV4-3 and J usage is TRBJ1-1, with TRBD1 as a possible D gene (6 bases). The germline V gene encodes CDR1 LGHNA and CDR2 YSLEER. Trimming cost V 0 bases and J 1 base, with 12 bases left between them. This CDR3 region has 16 residues. The CDR3 DNA sequence: TGCGCCAGCAGCCAAGAAAGGTGGACAGCGAACACTGAAGCTTTCTTT. Protein product: CASSQERWTANTEAFF.

The chain is built from TRBV11-1 and TRBJ2-7; tentatively, D is TRBD2 (5 bases). The CDR3 extends over 18 amino acids. Germline V gene data show CDR1 as SGHAT and CDR2 as FQDESV (reference sequence). V was pared by 6 bases and J by 5 bases, with 29 bases between. This chain's CDR3 is CASSSKQFGDRPYHEQYF. The DNA for the CDR3 is TGTGCCAGCAGTTCAAAGCAGTTCGGGGATCGACCCTACCACGAGCAGTACTTC.

The sample holds a few counts of this clonotype. This sequence joins TRBV2 and TRBJ1-2; D unresolved. Trimming removed 4 bases from V and 8 bases from J, with 8 bases in between. This CDR3 contains 11 residues. Germline CDR1 and CDR2: SNHLY and FYNNEI. CDR3 nucleotide sequence: TGTGCCAGCAGTGTAGGTGCCGGCTACACCTTC. Amino acids: CASSVGAGYTF.

There are a few counts of this clonotype. This chain joins TRBV6-1 and TRBJ2-7; 7 bases match TRBD2. V was pared by 8 bases and J by 0 bases, with 10 bases of the junction left unmatched. The CDR3 consists of 15 residues. CDR1 is MNHNS and CDR2 is SASEGT in the germline V gene. CDR3 residues: CASAGVLGSSYEQYF. The CDR3 nucleotides are TGTGCCAGCGCGGGGGTGCTAGGGAGCTCCTACGAGCAGTACTTC.

The table lists this clonotype with a few counts. The V gene is TRBV6-1, the J gene TRBJ2-2; 7 bases line up with TRBD1. CDR1 and CDR2 (germline): MNHNS, SASEGT. The CDR3 length is 16 residues. Trimming at V came to 5 bases and at J to 6 bases, leaving 12 bases not matched to a gene. This CDR3 reads CASSPPKARGPGELFF. The CDR3 nucleotides read TGTGCCAGCAGTCCCCCCAAGGCTAGGGGGCCCGGGGAGCTGTTTTTT.

This clonotype was recorded many times. The genes are TRBV7-3 and TRBJ1-1; D remains unclear. The CDR3 sequence is 11 residues long. V lost 5 bases to trimming and J lost 11 bases, with 12 bases between them. CDR1 and CDR2 from the germline V gene are SGHTA and FQGTGA. The CDR3 sequence is CASSAGDVAFF. CDR3 bases: TGTGCCAGCAGCGCGGGAGATGTGGCTTTCTTT.

This clonotype occurred a few times. CDR3 bases: TGTGCCTCGACTGGGCGGGGAAGCTCCTACAATGAGCAGTTCTTC. It codes for CASTGRGSSYNEQFF. The chain uses TRBV10-3 and TRBJ2-1; weak D call: TRBD2 (6 bases). V lost 11 bases and J lost 0, with 17 bases in between. The CDR3 is 15 residues long. CDR1 is ENHRY, CDR2 SYGVKD, per germline.

The J gene is TRBJ1-5, the V gene TRBV6-2 or TRBV6-3; weak D call: TRBD1 (5 bases). V dropped 5 bases and J dropped 2 bases, with 16 bases sitting between them. Germline CDR1 MNHEY, CDR2 SVGEGT. The CDR3 is 16 amino acids. The CDR3 nucleotides are TGTGCCAGCAGTCCCCTAGAGGGGCAGGGCAATCAGCCCCAGCATTTT. Translating it yields CASSPLEGQGNQPQHF.

J is TRBJ2-7 and V is TRBV5-6; D is unresolved. Trimming pared 2 bases from V and 5 bases from J, leaving 11 bases between. This CDR3 is 13 amino acids long. Germline V CDR1 and CDR2: SGHDT, YYEEEE. In nucleotides, the CDR3 is TGTGCCAGCAGCTTTTACCGAGGCAACGAGCAGTACTTC. Its translation is CASSFYRGNEQYF.

This clonotype was seen more than once but under ten times. V is TRBV18 and J is TRBJ2-1; 8 bases match TRBD2. V shed 5 bases and J 5 bases; nucleotides not matched to a gene: 8. The CDR3 runs to 15 residues. Germline CDR1 and CDR2: KGHSH and LQKENI. This chain's CDR3 is CASSSSSGGNNEQFF. The CDR3 bases are TGTGCCAGCTCAAGTTCCAGCGGGGGTAACAATGAGCAGTTCTTC.

In this sample, this clonotype turned up a few times. This chain links TRBV5-5 with TRBJ2-1; 10 nucleotides match TRBD2. V dropped 2 bases and J dropped 8; count of bases not matched to a gene: 10. The CDR3 extends over 16 amino acids. Germline V CDR1 and CDR2: SGHKS, YYEKEE (reference sequence). The CDR3 region is CASSFIWTSGSHEQFF. CDR3 DNA: TGTGCCAGCAGCTTTATCTGGACTAGCGGCTCTCATGAGCAGTTCTTC.

This clonotype was seen more than once but under ten times. This chain links TRBV29-1 with TRBJ1-2; 12 bases map to TRBD1. CDR1 is SQVTM, CDR2 ANQGSEA, per germline. The ends lost 6 bases at V and 7 bases at J; junction bases unmatched: 6. This CDR3 contains 13 residues. This CDR3 reads CSVVGQGAAGYTF. The CDR3 DNA sequence: TGCAGCGTGGTGGGACAGGGGGCCGCTGGCTACACCTTC.